Below, 22 T cell receptor beta chains from the same sample are listed, as sequenced in a study of blood T cell repertoires in COVID-19. The table came from immunoSEQ multiplex PCR; TCRdb's copy has only in-frame clones and leaves some out. The repertoire holds more than 85,000 clones, around nine tenths seen once, with around 4.9% in the top ten. The sample comprised peripheral blood. These receptors were obtained from a human donor in a cohort sampled during active COVID-19.

V and J are TRBV4-2 and TRBJ1-3, with unresolved D. The CDR3 is made up of 15 amino acids. CDR1 and CDR2 (germline): LGHNA, YNFKEQ. Trimming left V 0 bases short and J 0 bases short, with 6 bases between. The CDR3 sequence: CASSQDQISGNTIYF. The CDR3 DNA is TGTGCCAGCAGCCAAGACCAAATCTCTGGAAACACCATATATTTT.

CDR3 loop: CASSLRRGTYEQYF. The CDR3 nucleotides read TGTGCCAGCAGCTTAAGGCGGGGGACCTACGAGCAGTACTTC. The chain has TRBV7-2 and TRBJ2-7, with TRBD2 matching over 7 bases. Unmatched junction bases numbered 3, after V lost 2 bases and J lost 2 bases. The CDR3 has 14 amino acids. From germline, CDR1 is SGHTA and CDR2 FQGNSA.

The genes are TRBV9 and TRBJ2-5; the match to TRBD2 covers 11 bases. Trimming took 3 bases from V and 3 from J; bases not matched to a gene: 1. The CDR3 is 14 amino acids. Germline V gene data show CDR1 as SGDLS and CDR2 as YYNGEE. The DNA of the CDR3 is TGTGCCAGCAGCGGGGGACTAGCGGAAGAGACCCAGTACTTC. Residues: CASSGGLAEETQYF.

V usage is TRBV7-6 and J usage is TRBJ1-2; tentatively, D is TRBD1 (5 bases). Germline CDR1 and CDR2: SGHVS and FNYEAQ. CDR3 size: 13 residues. V lost 5 bases and J 8 bases, leaving 15 bases between the germline ends. The CDR3 here is CASSPESGVGYTF. Written as DNA, the CDR3 is TGTGCCAGCAGCCCGGAGTCGGGGGTCGGCTACACCTTC.

The rearrangement links TRBV6-1 to TRBJ1-5; 8 bases are shared with TRBD1. The CDR3 spans 16 residues. Per germline, CDR1 MNHNS and CDR2 SASEGT. V shed 6 bases, J shed 6 bases, and the junction held 13 bases outside the gene matches. CDR3 protein: CASREPGQGSTQPQHF. CDR3 bases: TGTGCCAGCAGGGAACCCGGACAGGGAAGTACTCAGCCCCAGCATTTT.

A remark on this clone: At one end the junction does not follow the germline gene, possibly because of a read error. The V gene is TRBV6-1, the J gene TRBJ1-5; 9 nucleotides match TRBD1. Germline V lookup: CDR1 MNHNS, CDR2 SASEGT. This CDR3 has 15 amino acids. CDR3 loop: CASREPGQGVGGQHF. The CDR3 nucleotides read TGTGCCAGCCGTGAACCGGGACAGGGAGTTGGTGGCCAGCATTTT.

This rearrangement joins TRBV6-2 or TRBV6-3 to TRBJ2-3, with 11 bases matching TRBD2. J lost 0 bases, V lost 5 bases, and 4 bases had no gene match. Germline V gives CDR1 MNHEY, CDR2 SVGEGT. CDR3 length: 16 residues. Written as DNA, the CDR3 is TGTGCCAGCAGTGTGGGACTAGCGGTTAGCACAGATACGCAGTATTTT. Translated, it gives CASSVGLAVSTDTQYF.

This chain connects TRBV10-3 to TRBJ2-5; 14 bases align to TRBD2. Germline V gene sequence: CDR1 ENHRY, CDR2 SYGVKD. Trimming cost V 3 bases and J 0 bases; bases outside gene matches: 6. The CDR3 covers 18 residues. The CDR3: CAISDYRLAGGNQETQYF. For the CDR3, the DNA is TGTGCCATCAGTGACTACCGACTAGCGGGAGGGAACCAAGAGACCCAGTACTTC.

V is TRBV7-2 and J is TRBJ2-7, with D unresolved. With 0 bases removed from V and 2 bases from J, the gap between germline ends came to 11 bases. The germline CDR1 and CDR2 sequences are SGHTA and FQGNSA. CDR3 length equals 15 residues. CDR3 protein: CASSLALGRTYEQYF. The CDR3 nucleotides are TGTGCCAGCAGCTTAGCGCTGGGCAGAACCTACGAGCAGTACTTC.

The chain combines TRBV7-9 with TRBJ2-5; no clear D gene. V was clipped by 2 bases and J by 0 bases, with 10 bases between them. CDR3 length equals 15 residues. Germline CDR1 SEHNR, CDR2 FQNEAQ (reference sequence). The chain's CDR3 is CASSLSTRYQETQYF. The CDR3 coding sequence is TGTGCCAGCAGCTTATCAACCAGGTACCAAGAGACCCAGTACTTC. Using reference TRBV7-9 and TRBJ2-5 for the parts outside the CDR3, the full variable domain is DTGVSQNPRHKITKRGQNVTFRCDPISEHNRLYWYRQTLGQGPEFLTYFQNEAQLEKSRLLSDRFSAERPKGSFSTLEIQRTEQGDSAMYLCASSLSTRYQETQYFGPGTRLLVL.

The chain employs TRBV7-9 and TRBJ1-1; no firm D call. The CDR3 runs to 13 residues. The V end lost 5 bases, the J end lost 5 bases, and 12 bases lay between the germline ends. Germline lookup yields CDR1 SEHNR and CDR2 FQNEAQ (reference sequence). This CDR3 is CASSLVSGTEAFF. Written as DNA, the CDR3 is TGTGCCAGCAGCCTCGTTTCGGGGACTGAAGCTTTCTTT.

This chain links TRBV5-6 with TRBJ2-1; 10 bases line up with TRBD2. From germline, CDR1 is SGHDT and CDR2 YYEEEE. The CDR3 is made up of 17 amino acids. J was trimmed by 9 bases and V by 1 base; bases with no gene match: 13. The CDR3 DNA reads as TGTGCCAGCAGCTTGTTTAGCGGGGGGCCAGAAACCAGTGAGCAGTTCTTC. It yields the protein CASSLFSGGPETSEQFF.

The chain uses TRBV25-1 and TRBJ2-7, with D uncertain. Germline V CDR1 and CDR2: MGHDK, SYGVNS. The ends were cut back, 1 base at V and 2 bases at J, with 9 bases in the middle. The CDR3 length is 14 residues. The DNA for the CDR3 is TGTGCCAGCAGTGAATCGGTAACTACCTACGAGCAGTACTTC. It translates to CASSESVTTYEQYF.

This chain connects TRBV11-2 to TRBJ2-1; 12 nucleotides agree with TRBD2. Germline V gene sequence: CDR1 SGHAT, CDR2 FQNNGV. CDR3 length: 16 amino acids. V shed 5 bases, J shed 3 bases, and the junction held 5 bases outside the gene matches. The DNA for the CDR3 is TGTGCCAGCAGCGCCCGACTAGCGGGAGTCTACAATGAGCAGTTCTTC. Its protein is CASSARLAGVYNEQFF.

The V and J genes are TRBV5-1 and TRBJ1-5; maybe TRBD1 (5 bases). CDR1 SGHRS and CDR2 YFSETQ come from the germline V gene. The CDR3 runs to 15 residues. Trimming stripped 0 bases from V and 4 bases from J, with 11 bases between. CDR3 in amino acids: CASSLDGADNQPQHF. CDR3 bases: TGCGCCAGCAGCTTGGATGGGGCTGATAATCAGCCCCAGCATTTT.

CDR3 nucleotides: TGCGCCAGCAGCCGACTAGCGGGGGCGACCTACGAGCAGTACTTC. Translating it yields CASSRLAGATYEQYF. V gene TRBV4-1 combines with J gene TRBJ2-7; 12 bases match TRBD2. Germline V gives CDR1 MGHRA, CDR2 YSYEKL. V lost 4 bases to trimming and J lost 2 bases; unmatched junction nucleotides: 3. The CDR3 consists of 15 residues.

The rearrangement uses TRBV10-1 and TRBJ2-1, with 7 bases fitting TRBD1. The germline CDR1 and CDR2 sequences are WNHNN and SYGVQD (reference sequence). The V and J ends lost 6 bases and 2 bases, in that order; junction bases with no gene match: 4. This CDR3 is 14 amino acids long. CDR3: CASSQGQTYNEQFF. In nucleotides, the CDR3 is TGCGCCAGCAGCCAGGGACAGACCTACAATGAGCAGTTCTTC.

The V and J genes are TRBV25-1 and TRBJ2-3; the D gene is possibly TRBD1 (6 bases). The CDR3 contains 14 residues. Germline CDR1 MGHDK, CDR2 SYGVNS. V was cut by 2 bases and J by 4 bases, with 10 bases left in between. The DNA of the CDR3 is TGTGCCAGCAGTGAAAACAGGGCTGCAGATACGCAGTATTTT. Protein product: CASSENRAADTQYF. Together with reference TRBV25-1 and TRBJ2-3, the CDR3 gives the full variable domain: EADIYQTPRYLVIGTGKKITLECSQTMGHDKMYWYQQDPGMELHLIHYSYGVNSTEKGDLSSESTVSRIRTEHFPLTLESARPSHTSQYLCASSENRAADTQYFGPGTRLTVL.

V is TRBV10-2 and J is TRBJ2-3, with 10 bases that match TRBD2. Germline V CDR1 and CDR2: WSHSY, SAAADI. The V and J ends lost 5 bases and 5 bases, in that order; junction bases with no gene match: 10. This CDR3 spans 16 amino acids. For the CDR3, the DNA is TGCGCCAGCAGTTCTGGAACTAGCGGGGTTATAGATACGCAGTATTTT. Its protein product is CASSSGTSGVIDTQYF.

The chain recombines TRBV28 with TRBJ2-2; D is undetermined. Germline assignment: CDR1 MDHEN and CDR2 SYDVKM. The CDR3 consists of 15 residues. The ends were cut back, 6 bases at V and 1 base at J, with 12 bases in the middle. CDR3 loop: CASSPLGENTGELFF. CDR3 DNA: TGTGCCAGCAGCCCCCTTGGAGAGAACACCGGGGAGCTGTTTTTT.

The V and J genes are TRBV18 and TRBJ2-2; 9 bases are shared with TRBD1. CDR1 KGHSH and CDR2 LQKENI come from the germline V gene. V lost 4 bases, J lost 4 bases, and 13 bases stayed unmatched. CDR3 size: 18 residues. In nucleotides, the CDR3 is TGTGCCAGCTCACTTATCTTTCGGGGACAGGGCACCACCGGGGAGCTGTTTTTT. As protein: CASSLIFRGQGTTGELFF.

The chain couples TRBV29-1 to TRBJ1-3; the D gene is possibly TRBD1 (6 bases). V was cut by 6 bases and J by 4 bases, with 16 bases left in between. Germline CDR1 reads SQVTM; CDR2 reads ANQGSEA. The CDR3 runs to 14 residues. CDR3 sequence (DNA): TGCAGCGTGGCGATGGGGGCATCGGGAAACACCATATATTTT. Residues: CSVAMGASGNTIYF.